This T cell receptor beta chain originates from a study of T cells after yellow fever vaccination. This clonotype was recorded many times. A single record per CDR3 protein comes from TCRdb applying MiXCR to the 5' RACE reads. The sample records approximately 340,000 distinct CDR3 sequences, 8.5% to 9% being singletons. The sample here was PBMCs, taken on the day of the first yellow fever vaccination. The clonotype comes from a man younger than 30 who received the YFV17D yellow fever vaccine.

The CDR3 is CASSLYEGVNTEAFF. The CDR3 nucleotides are TGCGCCAGCAGCTTGTACGAAGGGGTGAACACTGAAGCTTTCTTT. V and J are TRBV5-1 and TRBJ1-1; the D gene is possibly TRBD1 (5 bases). Germline loops: CDR1 SGHRS, CDR2 YFSETQ. The length of the CDR3 is 15 residues. The ends were cut back, 1 base at V and 0 bases at J, with 10 bases in the middle.